The 28 T cell receptor beta chains listed next were all sequenced from one sample in a study of blood T cells in healthy people across ages. Alongside a J-beta primer mix, a sample-barcoded 5' primer served in a second PCR lasting roughly 6 to 11 cycles. TCRdb processed the 5' RACE reads anew with MiXCR; each CDR3 protein has one entry. This sample yields 700,000 to 950,000 distinct CDR3 sequences, of which approximately 43% are seen a single time; 20% to 25% belongs to the top ten. The sequenced sample consisted of blood. The receptors were gathered from a woman aged 60 to 75 in good health.

This clonotype was detected many times. A read error may explain this, as a much larger clone is one base away. The chain couples TRBV20-1 to TRBJ2-5; 7 bases agree with TRBD2. The end of the DNA is better explained by TRBJ2-7, so the J call may be wrong. The CDR3 is 15 amino acids. CDR1 DFQATT and CDR2 SNEGSKA come from the germline V gene (reference sequence). The CDR3: CSASGGRRFGNEQYF. Here the CDR3 DNA reads TGCAGTGCTAGTGGCGGGAGACGCTTTGGGAACGAGCAGTACTTC.

CDR3: CASSLDPSGVYGYTF. The CDR3 DNA reads TGCGCCAGCAGCTTGGACCCCTCAGGAGTATATGGCTACACCTTC. The chain has TRBV5-1 and TRBJ1-2; D remains ambiguous. The CDR3 is made up of 15 amino acids. Germline V gene data show CDR1 as SGHRS and CDR2 as YFSETQ. V lost 0 bases, J lost 5 bases, and 14 bases lay in between.

The V call is TRBV7-2, the J call TRBJ2-1, with 10 bases aligning to TRBD1. Germline V lookup: CDR1 SGHTA, CDR2 FQGNSA. CDR3 length: 17 residues. J lost 1 base, V lost 0 bases, and 3 bases had no gene match. The CDR3 DNA sequence: TGTGCCAGCAGCTTAGCTGGGACAGGGGCTTCCTACAATGAGCAGTTCTTC. This gives the protein CASSLAGTGASYNEQFF.

Remarks on this clonotype: A much bigger clone sits one base away, suggesting this may be a read error. The chain employs TRBV2 and TRBJ2-7, with TRBD1 matching 10 bases. V lost 5 bases and J lost 2; bases outside the gene matches: 6. CDR3 size: 15 residues. Per the germline V gene, CDR1 is SNHLY and CDR2 is FYNNEI. In DNA form, the CDR3 reads TGTGCCAGCAGTTCTCGAGGGACAGGGGCCTACGAGCAGTACTTC. This gives the protein CASSSRGTGAYEQYF.

The genes are TRBV6-5 and TRBJ1-2; 9 bases are a match to TRBD1. The CDR3 covers 16 residues. With V trimmed by 5 bases and J by 8 bases, 15 bases remained unmatched. The germline CDR1 and CDR2 sequences are MNHEY and SVGAGI. DNA of the CDR3: TGTGCCAGCAGTCCCGGAGGGACAGGGACCCGAGGAGGCTACACCTTC. Residues: CASSPGGTGTRGGYTF.

The chain combines TRBV27 with TRBJ2-5; D perhaps matches TRBD1 (7 bases). The CDR3 sequence is 17 residues long. Trimming took 8 bases from V and 2 from J, leaving 24 bases between them. In germline, CDR1 is MNHEY, CDR2 SMNVEV (reference sequence). The CDR3 spells CASGPYRQGGLQETQYF. The CDR3 bases are TGTGCCAGCGGCCCCTACCGCCAGGGGGGACTGCAAGAGACCCAGTACTTC.

This clonotype was seen repeatedly, ten times or more. The rearrangement joins TRBV15 to TRBJ2-1; D is undetermined. There are 17 residues in the CDR3. The germline V gene encodes CDR1 LNHNV and CDR2 YYDKDF (reference sequence). Trimming took 0 bases from V and 0 from J, leaving 12 bases between them. CDR3 region: CATSRDSKWSSYNEQFF. For the CDR3, the DNA is TGTGCCACCAGCAGAGATTCTAAGTGGAGCTCCTACAATGAGCAGTTCTTC.

This clonotype was recorded once. The chain joins TRBV3-1 to TRBJ1-1; D possibly corresponds to TRBD1 (6 bases). The V gene's germline CDR1 is LGHDT and CDR2 YNNKEL (reference sequence). V lost 5 bases and J lost 6, with 10 bases in between. The CDR3 runs 12 residues. The CDR3 loop reads CASSNYRAEAFF. CDR3 DNA: TGTGCCAGCAGCAATTACAGGGCTGAAGCTTTCTTT.

This clonotype was detected many times. The rearrangement uses TRBV20-1 and TRBJ1-6; TRBD1 matches 11 bases. Germline V gives CDR1 DFQATT, CDR2 SNEGSKA (reference sequence). The J segment lost 11 bases and the V segment lost 4 bases, leaving 7 bases of the junction unmatched. The CDR3 runs to 14 residues. As DNA, the CDR3 is TGCAGTGCTACTAGGACAGGGGGCTTGGCACCCCTCCACTTT. Translation gives CSATRTGGLAPLHF.

This clonotype was counted between two and nine times. The chain uses TRBV6-1 and TRBJ2-5; TRBD1 agrees at 10 bases. CDR3 length: 13 residues. Germline V gene lookup returns CDR1 MNHNS and CDR2 SASEGT. The junction had 4 bases not matched to a gene; V was cut back by 7 bases and J by 5 bases. The CDR3 is CASTGTGDETQYF. Written as DNA, the CDR3 is TGTGCCAGCACCGGGACAGGGGACGAGACCCAGTACTTC.

This clonotype was detected only a few times. The chain employs TRBV27 and TRBJ2-4, with a tentative D call TRBD1 (6 bases). V lost 1 base and J 0 bases, leaving 10 bases between the germline ends. CDR1 is MNHEY, CDR2 SMNVEV, per germline (reference sequence). There are 16 residues in the CDR3. For the CDR3, the DNA is TGTGCCAGCAGTTTATACAGGGTCGGAGCCAAAAACATTCAGTACTTC. Its translation: CASSLYRVGAKNIQYF.

The chain has TRBV9 and TRBJ2-5; 13 bases are shared with TRBD2. The length of the CDR3 is 15 residues. V lost 3 bases, J lost 5 bases, and 4 bases stayed unmatched. Looked up from germline, CDR1 is SGDLS and CDR2 is YYNGEE. The CDR3 spells CASSETSGGLETQYF. The CDR3 DNA reads as TGTGCCAGCAGCGAGACTAGCGGGGGGCTGGAGACCCAGTACTTC.

The CDR3 DNA reads as TGTGCCAGCAGCTTAAACCCCGCGTCGGGTACAGATACGCAGTATTTT. Its protein product is CASSLNPASGTDTQYF. V usage is TRBV5-5 and J usage is TRBJ2-3, with no clear D. Deletions cut 2 bases from V and 3 bases from J, with 16 bases between. Per germline, CDR1 SGHKS and CDR2 YYEKEE (reference sequence). The CDR3 has 16 residues.

This chain links TRBV28 with TRBJ2-5; possible D gene TRBD1, 7 bases. Germline loops: CDR1 MDHEN, CDR2 SYDVKM. V lost 5 bases and J 11 bases, leaving 18 bases between the germline ends. The CDR3 has 13 amino acids. The CDR3 here is CASSSRGDNEQYF. In DNA form, the CDR3 reads TGTGCCAGCAGTAGCAGGGGGGACAATGAGCAGTACTTC.

The CDR3 protein is CASSQQDRETQYF. The CDR3 region has the DNA TGTGCCAGCTCACAACAGGATCGGGAGACCCAGTACTTC. V is TRBV18 and J is TRBJ2-5; TRBD1 is a possible D gene (5 bases). V shed 4 bases and J shed 5 bases, with 11 bases lying between them. Germline loops: CDR1 KGHSH, CDR2 LQKENI. The CDR3 is 13 amino acids.

As DNA, the CDR3 is TGTGCCAGCAGCGTGACAGGGTATGAGCAGTTCTTC. Encoded protein: CASSVTGYEQFF. V and J are TRBV11-3 and TRBJ2-1; the match to TRBD1 covers 7 bases. With 5 bases clipped from V and 8 bases from J, the junction kept 3 bases outside the gene matches. In germline, CDR1 is SGHNT, CDR2 YENEEA. The CDR3 totals 12 residues.

The chain has TRBV20-1 and TRBJ1-6; 7 nucleotides align to TRBD1. The trim removed 4 bases at V and 9 bases at J, leaving 9 bases unmatched. In germline, CDR1 is DFQATT, CDR2 SNEGSKA (reference sequence). The CDR3 loop spans 14 amino acids. This CDR3 is CSATTGWDGSPLHF. Here the CDR3 DNA reads TGCAGTGCTACGACAGGGTGGGACGGTTCACCCCTCCACTTT.

This clonotype was seen a handful of times. The chain carries TRBV5-5 and TRBJ2-7, with D possibly matching TRBD1 (6 bases). This CDR3 region has 15 residues. V was cut by 1 base and J by 3 bases, with 14 bases left in between. Germline values: CDR1 SGHKS, CDR2 YYEKEE (reference sequence). CDR3 DNA sequence: TGTGCCAGCAGCTTGTCTGCAGGGACAAACTACGAGCAGTACTTC. Translating it yields CASSLSAGTNYEQYF. Drawing the rest from reference TRBV5-5 and TRBJ2-7, the complete variable domain is DAGVTQSPTHLIKTRGQQVTLRCSPISGHKSVSWYQQVLGQGPQFIFQYYEKEERGRGNFPDRFSARQFPNYSSELNVNALLLGDSALYLCASSLSAGTNYEQYFGPGTRLTVT.

This clonotype is a singleton in its sample. This chain connects TRBV3-1 to TRBJ2-1, with 7 bases matching TRBD1. The CDR3 spans 15 residues. The V segment lost 4 bases and the J segment 13 bases; nucleotides outside the gene matches: 16. From germline, CDR1 is LGHDT and CDR2 YNNKEL (reference sequence). The DNA of the CDR3 is TGTGCCAGCAGCCCCGGGACAGACAACAAAGAGACCCAGTTCTTC. As protein: CASSPGTDNKETQFF.

This sequence joins TRBV9 and TRBJ2-3, with D possibly matching TRBD1 (5 bases). CDR1 and CDR2 (germline): SGDLS, YYNGEE. The CDR3 runs to 15 residues. V dropped 3 bases and J dropped 3 bases, with 14 bases sitting between them. The CDR3 spells CASSATRVRTDTQYF. The CDR3 DNA is TGTGCCAGCAGCGCGACCAGGGTCAGAACAGATACGCAGTATTTT.

The chain links TRBV6-2 or TRBV6-3 to TRBJ2-5, with unresolved D. The DNA end is more similar to TRBJ2-7, so the J call may be wrong. The CDR3 totals 15 residues. CDR1 MNHEY and CDR2 SVGEGT come from the germline V gene. Here the CDR3 DNA reads TGTGCCAGCAGTTACGGTCTCGGGCTGTCGGACGAGCAGTACTTC. Residues: CASSYGLGLSDEQYF.

This chain links TRBV18 with TRBJ2-1; 7 bases align to TRBD2. V dropped 8 bases and J dropped 0; count of bases not matched to a gene: 10. There are 16 residues in the CDR3. Germline V lookup: CDR1 KGHSH, CDR2 LQKENI. CDR3 loop: CASTHTSASSYNEQFF. The CDR3 nucleotides are TGTGCCAGCACACACACTAGCGCGAGCTCCTACAATGAGCAGTTCTTC.

This chain uses TRBV20-1 with TRBJ1-4; 9 positions match TRBD1. J gave up 4 bases and V 3 bases, and 3 bases lay outside the gene matches. The CDR3 runs 14 residues. Germline V CDR1 and CDR2: DFQATT, SNEGSKA (reference sequence). The CDR3 reads CSARWDRDNEKLFF. The CDR3 coding sequence is TGCAGTGCTAGGTGGGACAGGGATAATGAAAAACTGTTTTTT.

The table lists this clonotype with a few counts. This chain links TRBV7-2 with TRBJ1-1; D is uncertain. Germline V lookup: CDR1 SGHTA, CDR2 FQGNSA. The CDR3 is 15 amino acids. V gave up 1 base and J gave up 1 base, with 10 bases separating them. CDR3 nucleotides: TGTGCCAGCAGCTTAGAGGGCAGGAAGAACACTGAAGCTTTCTTT. Encoded protein: CASSLEGRKNTEAFF.

The chain combines TRBV29-1 with TRBJ2-2; 7 bases are shared with TRBD1. There are 14 residues in the CDR3. Per germline, CDR1 SQVTM and CDR2 ANQGSEA. V lost 7 bases, J lost 4 bases, and 9 bases stayed unmatched. The DNA of the CDR3 is TGCAGCGGACGCACAGGGGTTGGCACCGGGGAGCTGTTTTTT. It is translated as CSGRTGVGTGELFF.

This chain joins TRBV21-1 and TRBJ2-7; the DNA was not used to check the table's D call, TRBD1. TRBV21-1 is given as a pseudogene. This CDR3 spans 16 amino acids. The CDR3: CASSKLRDSNRGEQYF. CDR3 in DNA: TGTGCCAGCAGCAAACTCCGTGACAGTAATAGGGGCGAGCAGTACTTC.

This clonotype appeared once. The V and J genes are TRBV11-2 and TRBJ2-7; D gene ambiguous. The J call may be incorrect, as the DNA end agrees better with TRBJ2-5. Germline V gene data show CDR1 as SGHAT and CDR2 as FQNNGV. This CDR3 spans 12 amino acids. CDR3 protein: CASSTVIGTQYF. The CDR3 DNA reads as TGTGCCAGCAGCACGGTTATTGGGACCCAGTACTTC.

At least ten counts were recorded for this clonotype. V and J are TRBV10-3 and TRBJ2-3; 9 nucleotides align to TRBD2. Per germline, CDR1 ENHRY and CDR2 SYGVKD. There are 15 residues in the CDR3. Germline trimming cut 0 bases from V and 5 bases from J; bases unmatched to any gene: 3. The CDR3 loop reads CAISESISGGDTQYF. CDR3 DNA: TGTGCCATCAGTGAGTCGATTAGCGGGGGAGATACGCAGTATTTT.